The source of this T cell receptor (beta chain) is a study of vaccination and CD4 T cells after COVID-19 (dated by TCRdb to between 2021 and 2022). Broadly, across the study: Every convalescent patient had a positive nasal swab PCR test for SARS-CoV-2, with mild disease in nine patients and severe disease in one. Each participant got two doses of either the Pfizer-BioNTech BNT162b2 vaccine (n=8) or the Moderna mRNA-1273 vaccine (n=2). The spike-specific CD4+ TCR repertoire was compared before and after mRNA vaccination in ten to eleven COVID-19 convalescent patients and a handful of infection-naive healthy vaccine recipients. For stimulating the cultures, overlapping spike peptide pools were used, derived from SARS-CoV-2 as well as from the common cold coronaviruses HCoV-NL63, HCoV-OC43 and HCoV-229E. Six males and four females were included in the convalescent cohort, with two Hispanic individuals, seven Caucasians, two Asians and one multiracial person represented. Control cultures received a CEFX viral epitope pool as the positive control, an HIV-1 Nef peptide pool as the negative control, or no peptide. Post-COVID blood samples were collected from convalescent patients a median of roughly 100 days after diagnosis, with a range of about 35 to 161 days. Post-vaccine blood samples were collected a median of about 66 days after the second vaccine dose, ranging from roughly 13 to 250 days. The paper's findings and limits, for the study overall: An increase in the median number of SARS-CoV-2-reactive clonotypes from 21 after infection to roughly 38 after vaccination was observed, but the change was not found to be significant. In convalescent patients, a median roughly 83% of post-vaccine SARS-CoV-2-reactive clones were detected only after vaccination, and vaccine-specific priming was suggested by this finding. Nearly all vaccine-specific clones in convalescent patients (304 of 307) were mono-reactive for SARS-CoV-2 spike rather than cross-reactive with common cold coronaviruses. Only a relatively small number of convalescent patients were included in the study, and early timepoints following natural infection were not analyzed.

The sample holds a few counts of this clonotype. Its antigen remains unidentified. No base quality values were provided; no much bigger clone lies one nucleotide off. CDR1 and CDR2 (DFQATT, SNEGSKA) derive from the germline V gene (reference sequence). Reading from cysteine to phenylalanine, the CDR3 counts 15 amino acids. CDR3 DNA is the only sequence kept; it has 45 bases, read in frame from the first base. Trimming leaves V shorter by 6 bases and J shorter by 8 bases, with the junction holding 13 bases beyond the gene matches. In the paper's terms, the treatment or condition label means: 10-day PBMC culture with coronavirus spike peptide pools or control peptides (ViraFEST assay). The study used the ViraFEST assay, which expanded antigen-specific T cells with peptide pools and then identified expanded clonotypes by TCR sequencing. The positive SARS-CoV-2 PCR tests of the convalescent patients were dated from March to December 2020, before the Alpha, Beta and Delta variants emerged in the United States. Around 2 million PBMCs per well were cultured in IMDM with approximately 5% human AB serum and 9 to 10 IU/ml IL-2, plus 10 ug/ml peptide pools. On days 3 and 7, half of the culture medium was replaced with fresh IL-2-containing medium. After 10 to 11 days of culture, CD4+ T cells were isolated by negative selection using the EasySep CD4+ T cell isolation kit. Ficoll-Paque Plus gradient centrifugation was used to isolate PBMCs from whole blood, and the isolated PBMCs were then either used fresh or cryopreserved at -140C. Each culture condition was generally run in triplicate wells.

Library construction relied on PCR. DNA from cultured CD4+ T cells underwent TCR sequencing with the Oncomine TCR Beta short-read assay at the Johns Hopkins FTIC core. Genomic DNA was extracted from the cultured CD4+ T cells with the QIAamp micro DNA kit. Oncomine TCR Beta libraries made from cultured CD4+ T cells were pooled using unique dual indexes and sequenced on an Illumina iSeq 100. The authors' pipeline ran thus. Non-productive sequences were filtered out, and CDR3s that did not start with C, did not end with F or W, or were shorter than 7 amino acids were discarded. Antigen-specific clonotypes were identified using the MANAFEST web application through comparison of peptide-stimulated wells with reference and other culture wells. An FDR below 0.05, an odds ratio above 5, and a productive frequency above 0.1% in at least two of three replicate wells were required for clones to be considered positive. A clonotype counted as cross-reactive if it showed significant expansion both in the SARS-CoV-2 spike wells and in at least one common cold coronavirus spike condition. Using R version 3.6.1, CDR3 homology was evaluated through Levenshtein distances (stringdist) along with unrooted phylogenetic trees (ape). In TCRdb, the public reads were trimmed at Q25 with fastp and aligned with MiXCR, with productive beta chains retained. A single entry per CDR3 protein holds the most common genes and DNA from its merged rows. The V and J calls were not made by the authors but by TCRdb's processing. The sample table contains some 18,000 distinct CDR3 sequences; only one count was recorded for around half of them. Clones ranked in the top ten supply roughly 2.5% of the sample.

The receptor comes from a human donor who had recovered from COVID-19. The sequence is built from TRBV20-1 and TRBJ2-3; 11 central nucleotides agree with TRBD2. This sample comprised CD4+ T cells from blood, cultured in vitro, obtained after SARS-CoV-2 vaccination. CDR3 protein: CSAALNSGGAGTQYF. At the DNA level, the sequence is TGCAGTGCAGCCTTAAATAGCGGGGGGGCAGGTACGCAGTATTTT.